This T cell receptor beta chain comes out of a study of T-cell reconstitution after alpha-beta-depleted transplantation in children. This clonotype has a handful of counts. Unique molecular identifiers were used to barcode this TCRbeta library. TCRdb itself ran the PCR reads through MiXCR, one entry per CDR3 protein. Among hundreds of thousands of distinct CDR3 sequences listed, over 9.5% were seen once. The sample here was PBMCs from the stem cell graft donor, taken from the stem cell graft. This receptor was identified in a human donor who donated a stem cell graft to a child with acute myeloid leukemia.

CDR3 sequence reads: CATSPHGQAGETQYF. The CDR3 bases are TGTGCCACCAGTCCACACGGACAGGCCGGAGAGACCCAGTACTTC. This chain links TRBV24-1 with TRBJ2-5, with TRBD1 matching 7 bases. Germline assignment: CDR1 KGHDR and CDR2 SFDVKD. Unmatched junction bases numbered 10, after V lost 6 bases and J lost 4 bases. The CDR3 is made up of 15 amino acids.